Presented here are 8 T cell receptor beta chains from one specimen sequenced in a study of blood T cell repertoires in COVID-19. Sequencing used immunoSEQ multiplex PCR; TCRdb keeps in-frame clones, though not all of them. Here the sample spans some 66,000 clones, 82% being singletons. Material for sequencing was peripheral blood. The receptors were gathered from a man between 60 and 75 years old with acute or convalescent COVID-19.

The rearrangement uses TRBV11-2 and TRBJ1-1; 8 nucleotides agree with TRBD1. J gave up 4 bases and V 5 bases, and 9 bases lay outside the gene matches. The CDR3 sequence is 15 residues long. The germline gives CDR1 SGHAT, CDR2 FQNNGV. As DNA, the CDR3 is TGTGCCAGCAGCCGGTTCGGACAGGGAGGCACTGAAGCTTTCTTT. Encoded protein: CASSRFGQGGTEAFF.

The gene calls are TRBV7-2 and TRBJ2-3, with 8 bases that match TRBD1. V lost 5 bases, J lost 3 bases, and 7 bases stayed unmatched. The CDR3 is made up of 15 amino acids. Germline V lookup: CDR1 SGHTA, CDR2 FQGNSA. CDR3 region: CASSPGQGLTDTQYF. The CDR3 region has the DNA TGTGCCAGCAGCCCTGGACAGGGTTTGACAGATACGCAGTATTTT.

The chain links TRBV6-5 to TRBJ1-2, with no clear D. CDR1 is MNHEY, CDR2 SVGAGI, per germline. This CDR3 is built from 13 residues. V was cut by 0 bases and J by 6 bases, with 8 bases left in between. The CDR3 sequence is CASSYSLIHGYTF. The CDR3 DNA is TGTGCCAGCAGTTACTCCCTAATCCATGGCTACACCTTC.

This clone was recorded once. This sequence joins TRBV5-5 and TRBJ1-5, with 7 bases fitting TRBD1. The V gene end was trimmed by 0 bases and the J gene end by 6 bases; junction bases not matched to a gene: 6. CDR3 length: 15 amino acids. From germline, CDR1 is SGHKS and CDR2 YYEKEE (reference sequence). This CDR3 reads CASSLVQGESQPQHF. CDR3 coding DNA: TGTGCCAGCAGCTTGGTGCAGGGGGAGAGTCAGCCCCAGCATTTT.

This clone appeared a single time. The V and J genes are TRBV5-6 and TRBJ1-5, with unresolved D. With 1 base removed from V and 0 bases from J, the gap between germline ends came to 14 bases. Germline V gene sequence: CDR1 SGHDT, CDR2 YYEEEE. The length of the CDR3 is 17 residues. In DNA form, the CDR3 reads TGTGCCAGCAGCTTGTTAATCGGAGGGTCTAGCAATCAGCCCCAGCATTTT. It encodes CASSLLIGGSSNQPQHF.

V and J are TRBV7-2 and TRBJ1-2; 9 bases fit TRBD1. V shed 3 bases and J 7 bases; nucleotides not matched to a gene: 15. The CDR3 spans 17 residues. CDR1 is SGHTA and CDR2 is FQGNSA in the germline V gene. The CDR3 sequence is CASSFLFFGTGSRGYTF. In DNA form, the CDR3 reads TGTGCCAGCAGCTTCTTATTTTTCGGGACAGGGAGTCGTGGCTACACCTTC.

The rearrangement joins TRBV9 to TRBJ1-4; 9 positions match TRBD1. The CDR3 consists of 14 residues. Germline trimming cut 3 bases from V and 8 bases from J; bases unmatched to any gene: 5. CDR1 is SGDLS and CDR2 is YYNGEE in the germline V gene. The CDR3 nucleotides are TGTGCCAGCAGCGCCGGGACAGGGAGAGAAAAACTGTTTTTT. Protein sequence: CASSAGTGREKLFF.

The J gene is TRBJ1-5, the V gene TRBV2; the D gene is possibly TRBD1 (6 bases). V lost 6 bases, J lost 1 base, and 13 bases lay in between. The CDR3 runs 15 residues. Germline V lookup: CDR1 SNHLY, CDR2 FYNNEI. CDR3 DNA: TGTGCCAGCAGCCCCGGGGGGCTAAGCAATCAGCCCCAGCATTTT. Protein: CASSPGGLSNQPQHF. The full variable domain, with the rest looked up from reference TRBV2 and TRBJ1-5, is EPEVTQTPSHQVTQMGQEVILRCVPISNHLYFYWYRQILGQKVEFLVSFYNNEISEKSEIFDDQFSVERPDGSNFTLKIRSTKLEDSAMYFCASSPGGLSNQPQHFGDGTRLSIL.